This T cell receptor beta chain was identified in a study of T cells after posttransplantation cyclophosphamide. To note about this clone: Its specificity is not known.

Sequenced by immunoSEQ multiplex PCR; TCRdb stores in-frame clones only, minus some. The table includes about 16,000 clones, around 86% detected once. Sampled 1 year posttransplant, controls received myeloablative marrow transplants, methotrexate and a calcineurin inhibitor. The V gene's germline CDR1 is PRHDT and CDR2 FYEKMQ (reference sequence). The CDR3 is 18 residues long. V trimming: 2 bases; J trimming: 0 bases; junction bases outside the gene matches: 12. Study-level points and caveats: Skin or GI-infiltrating T cells shared few TRB sequences with blood.

Here the sequenced sample was PBMCs, taken after an allogeneic stem cell transplant with a calcineurin inhibitor and methotrexate. This receptor was identified in a male patient in his fifties who received an allogeneic stem cell transplant from an unrelated donor, was CMV-positive, and had chronic GVHD only. These T cells may partly come from the graft donor. The V call is TRBV13, the J call TRBJ2-7; the match to TRBD2 covers 8 bases. CDR3 in DNA: TGTGCCAGCAGCTTATCGGCCAAACTAGCGGACCTCTCCTACGAGCAGTACTTC. Translated: CASSLSAKLADLSYEQYF.